This record covers a single TCR beta chain. CDR3 length: 17 residues. The germline CDR1 and CDR2 sequences are LNHDA and SQIVND (reference sequence). J gave up 2 bases and V 5 bases, and 6 bases lay outside the gene matches. The data derive from a study of blood T cell repertoires in COVID-19. Study as a whole: Sample material is recorded as cDNA or gDNA derived from T cells, B-cell-depleted T cells, or PBMCs.

Repertoires were generated with immunoSEQ multiplex PCR, while TCRdb's copy carries only in-frame clones and drops some. This sample yields 150,000 to 200,000 clones, of which 85% to 90% are seen a single time; approximately 2.5% belongs to the top ten. The V and J genes are TRBV19 and TRBJ2-3; TRBD2 agrees at 14 bases. Sequenced sample: PBMCs or T cells enriched from blood (not recorded which). This clonotype was obtained from a woman aged 35 to 49 with acute COVID-19. The CDR3 DNA reads TGTGCCAGTAGTCCGGGGACTAGCGGGGGACTCACAGATACGCAGTATTTT. This sequence encodes CASSPGTSGGLTDTQYF.